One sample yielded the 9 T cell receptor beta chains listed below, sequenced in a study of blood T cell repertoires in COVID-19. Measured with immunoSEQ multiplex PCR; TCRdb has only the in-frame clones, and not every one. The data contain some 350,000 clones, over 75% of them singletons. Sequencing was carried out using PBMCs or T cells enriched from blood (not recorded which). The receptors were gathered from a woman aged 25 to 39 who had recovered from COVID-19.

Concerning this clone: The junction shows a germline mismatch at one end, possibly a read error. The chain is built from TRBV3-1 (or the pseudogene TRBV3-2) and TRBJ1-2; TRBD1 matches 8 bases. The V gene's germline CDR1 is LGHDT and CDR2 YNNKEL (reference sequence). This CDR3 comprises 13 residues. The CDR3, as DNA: TGTGCCAGCAGCCAAGGTGGACAGGGCCATTCCCTCTTC. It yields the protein CASSQGGQGHSLF.

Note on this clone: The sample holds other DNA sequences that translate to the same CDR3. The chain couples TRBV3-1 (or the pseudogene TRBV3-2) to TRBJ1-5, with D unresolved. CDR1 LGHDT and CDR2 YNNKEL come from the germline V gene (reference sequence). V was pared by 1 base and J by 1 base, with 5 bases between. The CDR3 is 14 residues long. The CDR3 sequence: CASSQAGSNQPQHF. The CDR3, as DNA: TGTGCCAGCAGCCAAGCAGGCAGCAATCAGCCCCAGCATTTT.

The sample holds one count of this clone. This chain's CDR3 is CASAHRGGNTGELFF. The CDR3 DNA reads TGTGCCAGTGCCCATCGAGGGGGCAACACCGGGGAGCTGTTTTTT. The genes are TRBV2 and TRBJ2-2; 7 nucleotides align to TRBD1. This CDR3 spans 15 amino acids. V gave up 9 bases and J gave up 2 bases; unmatched junction bases: 9. From germline, CDR1 is SNHLY and CDR2 FYNNEI. The full variable domain, its missing parts supplied by reference TRBV2 and TRBJ2-2, is EPEVTQTPSHQVTQMGQEVILRCVPISNHLYFYWYRQILGQKVEFLVSFYNNEISEKSEIFDDQFSVERPDGSNFTLKIRSTKLEDSAMYFCASAHRGGNTGELFFGEGSRLTVL.

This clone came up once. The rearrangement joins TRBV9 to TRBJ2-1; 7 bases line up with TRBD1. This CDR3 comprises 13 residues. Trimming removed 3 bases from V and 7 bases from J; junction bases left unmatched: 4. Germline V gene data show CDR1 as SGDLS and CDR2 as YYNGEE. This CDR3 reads CASSGTRGNEQFF. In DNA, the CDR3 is TGTGCCAGCAGCGGAACCAGGGGGAATGAGCAGTTCTTC.

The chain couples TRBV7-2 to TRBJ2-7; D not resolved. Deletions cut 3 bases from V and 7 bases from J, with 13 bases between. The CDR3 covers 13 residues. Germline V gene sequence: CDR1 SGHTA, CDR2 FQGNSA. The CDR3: CASSFKLLREQYF. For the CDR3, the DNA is TGTGCCAGCAGCTTCAAGCTCTTGCGAGAGCAGTACTTC.

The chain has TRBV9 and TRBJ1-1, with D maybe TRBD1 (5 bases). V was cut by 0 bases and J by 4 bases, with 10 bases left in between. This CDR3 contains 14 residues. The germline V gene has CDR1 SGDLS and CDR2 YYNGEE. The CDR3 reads CASSVGTQSTEAFF. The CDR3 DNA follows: TGTGCCAGCAGCGTAGGGACACAGAGCACTGAAGCTTTCTTT.

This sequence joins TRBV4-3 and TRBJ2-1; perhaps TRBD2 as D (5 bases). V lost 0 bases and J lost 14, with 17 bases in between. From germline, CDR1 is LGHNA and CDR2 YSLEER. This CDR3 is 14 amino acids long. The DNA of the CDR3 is TGCGCCAGCAGCCAAGATCTAGGTGGACTCAAGGAGTTCTTC. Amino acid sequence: CASSQDLGGLKEFF.

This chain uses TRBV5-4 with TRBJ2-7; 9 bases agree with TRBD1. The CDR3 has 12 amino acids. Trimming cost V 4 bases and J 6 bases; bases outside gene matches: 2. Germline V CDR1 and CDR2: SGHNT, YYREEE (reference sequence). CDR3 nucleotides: TGTGCCAGCAGCCCGGACAGGGGCGAGCAGTACTTC. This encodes CASSPDRGEQYF.

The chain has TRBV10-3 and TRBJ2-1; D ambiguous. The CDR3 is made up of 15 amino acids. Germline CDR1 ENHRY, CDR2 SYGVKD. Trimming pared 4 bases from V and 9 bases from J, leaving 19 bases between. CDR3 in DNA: TGTGCCATCAGTGTCAGTCTCAGTCCCCCCGTTGAGCAGTTCTTC. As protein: CAISVSLSPPVEQFF.